Following are 23 T cell receptor beta chains from one sample sequenced in a study of T cell repertoires in cytomegalovirus infection. TCRdb used MiXCR to reprocess the reads, holding one entry per CDR3 protein. This sample carries approximately 250,000 distinct CDR3 sequences, 9.1% of them seen once, and the ten largest clones take approximately 16%. The material sequenced was PBMCs. Every receptor here comes from a human donor in good health (CMV status not recorded). Some clones in this sample may be carry-over from other donors' samples.

V and J are TRBV24-1 and TRBJ2-3; D is ambiguous. Per germline, CDR1 KGHDR and CDR2 SFDVKD. The CDR3 has 13 amino acids. Deletions cut 7 bases from V and 2 bases from J, with 9 bases between. The CDR3, as DNA: TGTGCCACCAGCGGTCAGCTCACAGATACGCAGTATTTT. Its protein product is CATSGQLTDTQYF.

This clonotype appeared a few times. The chain carries TRBV4-3 and TRBJ1-1; tentatively, D is TRBD1 (5 bases). The CDR3 extends over 16 amino acids. Germline CDR1 reads LGHNA; CDR2 reads YSLEER. V lost 0 bases and J lost 5, with 16 bases in between. The CDR3 region is CASSQDPRQSGTEAFF. As DNA, the CDR3 is TGCGCCAGCAGCCAAGATCCCCGACAGTCAGGGACTGAAGCTTTCTTT.

The rearrangement uses TRBV6-1 and TRBJ1-5; D perhaps matches TRBD1 (5 bases). The CDR3 covers 13 residues. The V and J ends lost 5 bases and 9 bases respectively, with 14 bases between them. The germline V gene encodes CDR1 MNHNS and CDR2 SASEGT. The CDR3 nucleotides are TGTGCCAGCAGTTTGACGGGGGATCGGCCCCAGCATTTT. It yields the protein CASSLTGDRPQHF.

There are many counts of this clonotype. This chain connects TRBV7-2 to TRBJ1-1, with D possibly TRBD1 on 5 matching bases. V lost 8 bases to trimming and J lost 6 bases, with 16 bases between them. The CDR3 is 13 residues long. Germline CDR1 reads SGHTA; CDR2 reads FQGNSA. The CDR3 region has the DNA TGTGCCAGCGGACAAGGGGTTTTGGCTGAAGCTTTCTTT. Its protein product is CASGQGVLAEAFF.

The CDR3 is CASSVRGSGRQFF. The DNA for the CDR3 is TGTGCCAGCAGCGTGAGGGGTAGCGGAAGGCAGTTCTTC. This chain uses TRBV7-2 with TRBJ2-1; a possible D gene is TRBD2 (6 bases). This CDR3 comprises 13 residues. Looked up from germline, CDR1 is SGHTA and CDR2 is FQGNSA. The V end lost 5 bases, the J end lost 12 bases, and 17 bases lay between the germline ends. Complete variable domain (other parts from reference TRBV7-2 and TRBJ2-1): GAGVSQSPSNKVTEKGKDVELRCDPISGHTALYWYRQSLGQGLEFLIYFQGNSAPDKSGLPSDRFSAERTGGSVSTLTIQRTQQEDSAVYLCASSVRGSGRQFFGPGTRLTVL.

The chain links TRBV6-5 to TRBJ2-6; tentative D call: TRBD1 (6 bases). V lost 7 bases, J lost 2 bases, and 9 bases lay in between. The CDR3 is made up of 14 amino acids. Germline V gene sequence: CDR1 MNHEY, CDR2 SVGAGI. CDR3 DNA: TGTGCCAGCACGCACAGGGCTGGGGCCAACGTCCTGACTTTC. Amino acids: CASTHRAGANVLTF.

Many counts were recorded for this clonotype. The V gene is TRBV7-9, the J gene TRBJ1-1; D perhaps matches TRBD1 (5 bases). Trimming took 4 bases from V and 6 from J, leaving 21 bases between them. This CDR3 has 16 residues. Germline CDR1 SEHNR, CDR2 FQNEAQ (reference sequence). The CDR3 bases are TGTGCCAGCAGCTCATCATTAGGTAAGCGAGGGGCTGAAGCTTTCTTT. It translates to CASSSSLGKRGAEAFF. The full variable domain, rest sourced from reference TRBV7-9 and TRBJ1-1, is DTGVSQNPRHKITKRGQNVTFRCDPISEHNRLYWYRQTLGQGPEFLTYFQNEAQLEKSRLLSDRFSAERPKGSFSTLEIQRTEQGDSAMYLCASSSSLGKRGAEAFFGQGTRLTVV.

Many counts were recorded for this clonotype. The V call is TRBV4-1, the J call TRBJ2-1, with 7 bases identical to TRBD2. The CDR3 is 18 residues long. Unmatched junction bases numbered 10, after V lost 2 bases and J lost 0 bases. Germline V CDR1 and CDR2: MGHRA, YSYEKL. CDR3 in DNA: TGCGCCAGCAGCCAAAATCAGAGGGAGGGGAGCTCCTACAATGAGCAGTTCTTC. Residues: CASSQNQREGSSYNEQFF.

The chain recombines TRBV15 with TRBJ1-1, with 8 bases fitting TRBD1. Germline V gene data show CDR1 as LNHNV and CDR2 as YYDKDF (reference sequence). The CDR3 runs to 16 residues. Trimming cost V 1 base and J 4 bases; bases outside gene matches: 8. For the CDR3, the DNA is TGTGCCACCAGCAGAGGCGCAGGGGGCGCGGGCACTGAAGCTTTCTTT. This encodes CATSRGAGGAGTEAFF. Full variable domain (outside the CDR3, taken from reference TRBV15 and TRBJ1-1): DAMVIQNPRYQVTQFGKPVTLSCSQTLNHNVMYWYQQKSSQAPKLLFHYYDKDFNNEADTPDNFQSRRPNTSFCFLDIRSPGLGDTAMYLCATSRGAGGAGTEAFFGQGTRLTVV.

In this sample, this clonotype turned up many times. The rearrangement uses TRBV29-1 and TRBJ2-1, with D uncertain. V lost 8 bases, J lost 5 bases, and 19 bases lay in between. The CDR3 consists of 14 residues. In germline, CDR1 is SQVTM, CDR2 ANQGSEA. DNA for the CDR3: TGCAGCTCACGGACCACGTTAACCAACAATGAGCAGTTCTTC. Translated, it gives CSSRTTLTNNEQFF.

This clonotype was counted a few times. The rearrangement links TRBV7-4 to TRBJ2-1, with 9 bases matching TRBD1. The germline gives CDR1 SGHVT, CDR2 SQSDAQ. This CDR3 is built from 12 residues. With V trimmed by 10 bases and J by 8 bases, 6 bases remained unmatched. The CDR3 protein is CATGQGPDEQFF. CDR3 nucleotides: TGTGCCACCGGACAGGGGCCTGATGAGCAGTTCTTC. Variable domain in full (rest from reference TRBV7-4 and TRBJ2-1): GAGVSQSPRYKVAKRGRDVALRCDSISGHVTLYWYRQTLGQGSEVLTYSQSDAQRDKSGRPSGRFSAERPERSVSTLKIQRTEQGDSAVYLCATGQGPDEQFFGPGTRLTVL.

The rearrangement joins TRBV19 to TRBJ2-7; D is perhaps TRBD2 (6 bases). Trimming shortened V by 3 bases and J by 2 bases, and 20 bases separated the two germline ends. Germline CDR1 LNHDA, CDR2 SQIVND (reference sequence). The CDR3 length is 17 residues. The CDR3 sequence is CASSMGPSGSLPYEQYF. The CDR3 coding sequence is TGTGCCAGTAGTATGGGGCCGAGCGGGTCTTTACCCTACGAGCAGTACTTC.

In its sample, this clonotype was seen a few times. This rearrangement joins TRBV7-6 to TRBJ2-5; 7 nucleotides align to TRBD2. Germline V gene sequence: CDR1 SGHVS, CDR2 FNYEAQ. The CDR3 length is 15 residues. V shed 7 bases and J 4 bases; nucleotides not matched to a gene: 12. DNA of the CDR3: TGTGCCAGCACCCGAGTGGCGGGAGCCGGAGAGACCCAGTACTTC. This gives the protein CASTRVAGAGETQYF.

Concerning this clonotype: This clone may be a read error of a much larger clone one base away. Since no conserved phenylalanine or tryptophan closes the CDR3, a read error is the likely cause. The V and J genes are TRBV7-2 and TRBJ2-7; tentatively, D is TRBD2 (6 bases). V was trimmed by 4 bases and J by 3 bases, leaving 10 bases between them. The germline CDR1 and CDR2 sequences are SGHTA and FQGNSA. This CDR3 has 13 residues. The CDR3 spells CASSSGLIYEQYI. CDR3 nucleotides: TGTGCCAGCAGCTCGGGACTTATCTACGAGCAGTACATC.

The table lists this clonotype with many counts. The chain links TRBV7-9 to TRBJ2-1; tentative D call: TRBD1 (8 bases). The CDR3 spans 17 residues. The V end lost 5 bases, the J end lost 4 bases, and 21 bases lay between the germline ends. CDR1 is SEHNR, CDR2 FQNEAQ, per germline (reference sequence). This chain's CDR3 is CASSGGGRGRRYNEQFF. The CDR3 DNA sequence: TGTGCCAGCAGCGGGGGGGGCAGGGGGCGACGATACAATGAGCAGTTCTTC.

The sample holds many counts of this clonotype. This chain connects TRBV14 to TRBJ1-2; D is ambiguous. Germline V lookup: CDR1 SGHDN, CDR2 FVKESK. This CDR3 spans 13 amino acids. V lost 0 bases and J 7 bases, leaving 9 bases between the germline ends. The CDR3 spells CASSQDLEGGYTF. The CDR3 DNA sequence: TGTGCCAGCAGCCAAGATCTAGAGGGTGGCTACACCTTC. The whole variable domain, filled in from reference TRBV14 and TRBJ1-2, reads EAGVTQFPSHSVIEKGQTVTLRCDPISGHDNLYWYRRVMGKEIKFLLHFVKESKQDESGMPNNRFLAERTGGTYSTLKVQPAELEDSGVYFCASSQDLEGGYTFGSGTRLTVV.

This clonotype was counted ten times or more. Here the CDR3 DNA reads TGTGCCAGCACCCCTTGGGGGGGCCCTGGGGCCAACGTCCTGACTTTC. Translated: CASTPWGGPGANVLTF. The chain combines TRBV7-9 with TRBJ2-6; D is possibly TRBD2 (7 bases). Trimming left V 7 bases short and J 2 bases short, with 15 bases between. This CDR3 spans 16 amino acids. From germline, CDR1 is SEHNR and CDR2 FQNEAQ (reference sequence).

V and J are TRBV29-1 and TRBJ2-7; 10 bases are a match to TRBD1. Per germline, CDR1 SQVTM and CDR2 ANQGSEA. V shed 7 bases and J 3 bases; nucleotides not matched to a gene: 9. CDR3 length: 14 amino acids. As DNA, the CDR3 is TGCAGCGCTGGAGGACAGGGGGGGAACTACGAGCAGTACTTC. Amino acids: CSAGGQGGNYEQYF.

CDR3 amino acids: CSYLAGGFTYNEQFF. The CDR3 DNA reads as TGCAGTTACTTAGCGGGAGGGTTCACCTACAATGAGCAGTTCTTC. The chain carries TRBV20-1 and TRBJ2-1; 11 positions agree with TRBD2. CDR1 and CDR2 from the germline V gene are DFQATT and SNEGSKA (reference sequence). V dropped 8 bases and J dropped 2; count of bases not matched to a gene: 8. The CDR3 consists of 15 residues.

This clonotype was found a few times. This sequence joins TRBV12-5 and TRBJ1-6; D gene ambiguous. The V end was cut by 6 bases, the J end by 5 bases, with 8 bases between. This CDR3 comprises 13 residues. Germline V gene sequence: CDR1 LGHNT, CDR2 FRNRAP. DNA for the CDR3: TGTGCTAGTGGGTCCAGAAATAATTCACCCCTCCACTTT. It translates to CASGSRNNSPLHF.

The V and J genes are TRBV29-1 and TRBJ2-2; 7 bases align to TRBD2. The CDR3 spans 13 residues. The ends lost 5 bases at V and 7 bases at J; junction bases unmatched: 7. Looked up from germline, CDR1 is SQVTM and CDR2 is ANQGSEA. This CDR3 is CSVLSSGIGELFF. DNA of the CDR3: TGCAGCGTTCTGTCTAGCGGTATCGGGGAGCTGTTTTTT.

This clonotype was counted at least ten times. The CDR3, as DNA: TGTGCCTGGAGTGTACAGGGGAACCATGAAAAACTGTTTTTT. It specifies CAWSVQGNHEKLFF. V is TRBV30 and J is TRBJ1-4; 7 nucleotides match TRBD1. The V gene's germline CDR1 is GTSNPN and CDR2 SVGIG (reference sequence). Losses at the gene ends were 0 bases for V and 6 bases for J; bases not matched to a gene: 4. The CDR3 spans 14 residues.

This clonotype was picked up many times. The chain has TRBV7-4 and TRBJ2-3; 8 positions agree with TRBD1. CDR3 size: 17 residues. V lost 5 bases, J lost 1 base, and 11 bases stayed unmatched. Looked up from germline, CDR1 is SGHVT and CDR2 is SQSDAQ. Here the CDR3 DNA reads TGTGCCAGCAGCGTGGGACAGGTCGAAAAGCGCACAGATACGCAGTATTTT. Translation gives CASSVGQVEKRTDTQYF.